The sequence of this T cell receptor beta chain was determined in a study of glioma-infiltrating T cells after dendritic cell vaccination. CDR3 length: 14 residues. From germline, CDR1 is SGHRS and CDR2 YFSETQ. V lost 3 bases and J lost 3; bases outside the gene matches: 3. Up to about 2 ug genomic DNA was used for TCRB CDR3 amplification. Amplification used 60 V beta primers and 13 J beta primers. Clones were sequenced by immunoSEQ multiplex PCR, and TCRdb holds only the in-frame ones, with some missing. The sample holds roughly 80,000 clones; around 86% are singletons and the top ten take 2% to 2.5%. Indicated time point: after dendritic cell vaccination, including at tumor progression/relapse.

The sequence was collected from a human donor with glioblastoma. Specimen: blood, collected after dendritic cell vaccination. The chain employs TRBV5-1 and TRBJ1-5, with TRBD1 matching over 7 bases. The CDR3 nucleotides read TGCGCCAGCAGCTCGGGACAGCCCAATCAGCCCCAGCATTTT. Encoded protein: CASSSGQPNQPQHF.